Each of the 12 T cell receptor beta chains below was sequenced from the same sample in a study of OX40 agonist ivuxolimab in advanced cancers. Profiling relied on immunoSEQ multiplex PCR, and the TCRdb table lists in-frame clones only, not all of them. The sample gives about 35,000 clones, roughly 80% of which show up once; around 2.5% is in the top ten. The sequencing here drew on CD4+ or CD8+ T cells sorted from blood, taken in a trial of the OX40 agonist ivuxolimab. The receptors come from an adult with an advanced solid tumor such as melanoma, head and neck, liver or kidney cancer.

V gene TRBV6-1 combines with J gene TRBJ1-1; 12 bases agree with TRBD1. The germline gives CDR1 MNHNS, CDR2 SASEGT. J gave up 5 bases and V 6 bases, and 7 bases lay outside the gene matches. This CDR3 has 15 amino acids. As DNA, the CDR3 is TGTGCCAGCAGCGGGACAGGGGGCGGTTTTACTGAAGCTTTCTTT. As protein: CASSGTGGGFTEAFF.

The chain has TRBV7-2 and TRBJ1-2; D may be TRBD1 (5 bases). V lost 1 base and J 4 bases, leaving 10 bases between the germline ends. The CDR3 is 14 amino acids. From germline, CDR1 is SGHTA and CDR2 FQGNSA. The DNA of the CDR3 is TGTGCCAGCAGCTTAGAAGGACACGGCTATGGCTACACCTTC. Its protein is CASSLEGHGYGYTF.

This clone occurred once. The rearrangement links TRBV7-2 to TRBJ1-5, with TRBD1 matching over 8 bases. Per germline, CDR1 SGHTA and CDR2 FQGNSA. V trimming: 4 bases; J trimming: 1 base; junction bases outside the gene matches: 3. The CDR3 has 15 residues. CDR3 loop: CASSSPGGSNQPQHF. The CDR3 bases are TGTGCCAGCAGCTCCCCAGGGGGCAGCAATCAGCCCCAGCATTTT.

The genes are TRBV18 and TRBJ1-5; 8 nucleotides match TRBD1. From germline, CDR1 is KGHSH and CDR2 LQKENI. V gave up 6 bases and J gave up 3 bases; unmatched junction bases: 4. This CDR3 is 14 amino acids long. The CDR3 here is CASSRTGSNQPQHF. CDR3 coding DNA: TGTGCCAGCTCGCGGACAGGGTCCAATCAGCCCCAGCATTTT.

The V and J genes are TRBV4-3 and TRBJ1-1; TRBD1 agrees at 7 bases. Per the germline V gene, CDR1 is LGHNA and CDR2 is YSLEER. J lost 0 bases, V lost 4 bases, and 5 bases had no gene match. The CDR3 sequence is 15 residues long. CDR3 sequence reads: CASSLTGTVNTEAFF. The CDR3 DNA reads TGCGCCAGCAGCCTCACGGGGACAGTGAACACTGAAGCTTTCTTT.

This rearrangement joins TRBV11-3 to TRBJ2-5; maybe TRBD1 (6 bases). V was pared by 0 bases and J by 3 bases, with 14 bases between. Germline V gene data show CDR1 as SGHNT and CDR2 as YENEEA. This CDR3 region has 16 residues. This CDR3 is CASSLENLGGKETQYF. The DNA for the CDR3 is TGTGCCAGCAGCTTAGAAAATTTAGGGGGAAAAGAGACCCAGTACTTC.

This clone has just a few counts. The chain recombines TRBV29-1 with TRBJ1-1; 9 nucleotides line up with TRBD1. Germline CDR1 SQVTM, CDR2 ANQGSEA. The length of the CDR3 is 12 residues. V lost 7 bases, J lost 11 bases, and 11 bases stayed unmatched. The CDR3 nucleotides read TGCAGCGCTACAGGGGGCGCGGGATTCGCTTTCTTT. It encodes CSATGGAGFAFF.

This chain uses TRBV5-4 with TRBJ2-2, with 7 bases matching TRBD1. The CDR3 is 17 residues long. CDR1 is SGHNT, CDR2 YYREEE, per germline (reference sequence). V was pared by 0 bases and J by 0 bases, with 5 bases of the junction left unmatched. CDR3 protein: CASSLGAQGANTGELFF. The CDR3 DNA reads as TGTGCCAGCAGCTTGGGGGCTCAGGGGGCGAACACCGGGGAGCTGTTTTTT.

The J gene is TRBJ1-1, the V gene TRBV4-3; D is possibly TRBD1 (5 bases). With 1 base removed from V and 0 bases from J, the gap between germline ends came to 18 bases. The CDR3 sequence is 18 residues long. CDR1 and CDR2 (germline): LGHNA, YSLEER. CDR3 sequence reads: CASSQGGFGEAMNTEAFF. As DNA, the CDR3 is TGCGCCAGCAGCCAAGGGGGGTTCGGGGAGGCCATGAACACTGAAGCTTTCTTT.

The V and J genes are TRBV10-1 and TRBJ1-1; 8 positions match TRBD1. The CDR3 loop spans 12 amino acids. J lost 9 bases, V lost 2 bases, and 2 bases had no gene match. CDR1 is WNHNN, CDR2 SYGVQD, per germline (reference sequence). The CDR3 nucleotides are TGCGCCAGCAGTGAGCGACAGGGGAAAGCTTTCTTT. The encoded protein is CASSERQGKAFF.

The chain has TRBV30 and TRBJ1-4; the D is unclear. The CDR3 extends over 13 amino acids. Germline V CDR1 and CDR2: GTSNPN, SVGIG (reference sequence). V lost 1 base and J lost 4, with 7 bases in between. The CDR3 reads CAWSGGRNEKLFF. CDR3 nucleotides: TGTGCCTGGAGTGGGGGTCGTAATGAAAAACTGTTTTTT.

This sequence joins TRBV7-9 and TRBJ2-2; 11 bases map to TRBD2. V lost 3 bases, J lost 4 bases, and 4 bases stayed unmatched. The CDR3 runs to 16 residues. From germline, CDR1 is SEHNR and CDR2 FQNEAQ (reference sequence). The CDR3 nucleotides are TGTGCCAGCAGCTTCCCGGGACTAGCGGTCACCGGGGAGCTGTTTTTT. Its translation is CASSFPGLAVTGELFF.